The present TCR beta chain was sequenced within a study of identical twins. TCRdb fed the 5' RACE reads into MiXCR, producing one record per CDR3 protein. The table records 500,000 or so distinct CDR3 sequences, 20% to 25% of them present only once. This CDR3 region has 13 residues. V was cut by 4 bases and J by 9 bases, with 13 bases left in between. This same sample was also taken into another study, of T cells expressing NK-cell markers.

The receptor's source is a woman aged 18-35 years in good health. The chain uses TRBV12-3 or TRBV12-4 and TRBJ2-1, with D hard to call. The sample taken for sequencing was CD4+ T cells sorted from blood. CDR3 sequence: CASSYLPWAEQFF. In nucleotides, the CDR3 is TGTGCCAGCAGTTACCTCCCGTGGGCTGAGCAGTTCTTC.